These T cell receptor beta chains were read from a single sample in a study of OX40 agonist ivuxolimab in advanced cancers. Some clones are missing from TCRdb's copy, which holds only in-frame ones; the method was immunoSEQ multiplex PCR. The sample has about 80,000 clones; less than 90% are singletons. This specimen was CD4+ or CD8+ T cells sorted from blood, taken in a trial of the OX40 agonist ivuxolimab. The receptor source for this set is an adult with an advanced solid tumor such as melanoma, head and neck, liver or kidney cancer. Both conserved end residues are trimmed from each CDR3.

CDR3aa: AISGTTQDTGELF
v_gene: TRBV10-3
j_gene: TRBJ2-2

CDR3aa: AISEGRRGPLETQY
v_gene: TRBV10-3
j_gene: TRBJ2-5

CDR3aa: ASSLTAGGLNTEAF
v_gene: TRBV11-1
j_gene: TRBJ1-1

CDR3aa: ASSLDPGGFLYGYT
v_gene: TRBV7-2
j_gene: TRBJ1-2

CDR3aa: ASSHAGTSGYNEQF
v_gene: TRBV7-9
j_gene: TRBJ2-1

CDR3aa: ASSPGQEYNEQF
v_gene: TRBV19
j_gene: TRBJ2-1

CDR3aa: ASSLAGTGGRGSHNQPQH
v_gene: TRBV13
j_gene: TRBJ1-5

CDR3aa: ASRKTPGQTTQETQY
v_gene: TRBV6-7
j_gene: TRBJ2-5

CDR3aa: ASSNGEGENQPQH
v_gene: TRBV21-1
j_gene: TRBJ1-5

CDR3aa: ASKERHKRQTTNEKLF
v_gene: TRBV10-2
j_gene: TRBJ1-4

CDR3aa: ASSLGQKEY
v_gene: TRBV19
j_gene: TRBJ2-7

CDR3aa: ASSLAGSTGELF
v_gene: TRBV7-9
j_gene: TRBJ2-2

CDR3aa: AGRATTYEQY
v_gene: TRBV30
j_gene: TRBJ2-7

CDR3aa: ASRLGTDTGELF
v_gene: TRBV6-6
j_gene: TRBJ2-2

CDR3aa: ASLPTGPHSYEQY
v_gene: TRBV28
j_gene: TRBJ2-7

CDR3aa: ASSPQALDNQPQH
v_gene: TRBV4-1
j_gene: TRBJ1-5

CDR3aa: ASSLGGGQFYEQY
v_gene: TRBV7-6
j_gene: TRBJ2-7